These 7 T cell receptor beta chains were all obtained from the same sample, sequenced in a study of blood T cell repertoires in COVID-19. The method was immunoSEQ multiplex PCR; TCRdb's version includes in-frame clones alone and lacks a portion of them. Among some 220,000 clones, around 81% were seen once, and the ten largest hold just under 6.5%. Sequenced sample: peripheral blood. These receptors were collected from a woman between 55 and 75 years old with active or convalescent COVID-19.

CDR3 nucleotides: TGTGCCACCCACCTCGGGACAGGTGTGGGCACAGATACGCAGTATTTT. This encodes CATHLGTGVGTDTQYF. The V gene is TRBV19, the J gene TRBJ2-3; 8 bases align to TRBD1. This CDR3 region has 16 residues. Trimming removed 10 bases from V and 1 base from J; junction bases left unmatched: 13. Germline CDR1 and CDR2: LNHDA and SQIVND (reference sequence).

The chain links TRBV12-5 to TRBJ2-7; D is possibly TRBD2 (5 bases). The germline V gene has CDR1 LGHNT and CDR2 FRNRAP. The CDR3 totals 16 residues. V lost 6 bases, J lost 1 base, and 19 bases lay in between. In DNA, the CDR3 is TGTGCTAGTGGCCCGGGCGGCAGAGGGCTATCCTACGAGCAGTACTTC. Amino acid sequence: CASGPGGRGLSYEQYF.

J is TRBJ2-1 and V is TRBV2; 10 bases map to TRBD2. V lost 2 bases to trimming and J lost 7 bases; unmatched junction nucleotides: 5. The CDR3 sequence is 15 residues long. CDR1 and CDR2 from the germline V gene are SNHLY and FYNNEI. The CDR3 here is CASSESGRAENEQFF. In DNA form, the CDR3 reads TGTGCCAGCAGTGAAAGCGGGAGGGCCGAAAATGAGCAGTTCTTC.

This clone was recorded once. This sequence joins TRBV30 and TRBJ2-7; 9 bases are a match to TRBD1. Germline lookup yields CDR1 GTSNPN and CDR2 SVGIG (reference sequence). This CDR3 contains 18 residues. J was trimmed by 3 bases and V by 4 bases; bases with no gene match: 19. The CDR3 DNA reads TGTGCCTGGACCCTCGGGGTCCCCGTGACAGGGGGGGGCTACGAGCAGTACGTC. It specifies CAWTLGVPVTGGGYEQYV.

V usage is TRBV11-2 and J usage is TRBJ2-4; maybe TRBD2 (6 bases). CDR1 is SGHAT and CDR2 is FQNNGV in the germline V gene. V lost 2 bases and J 6 bases, leaving 14 bases between the germline ends. This CDR3 contains 15 residues. The CDR3 region has the DNA TGTGCCAGCAGCTTAACCGGGTTTAGCGGAAACATTCAGTACTTC. Amino acids: CASSLTGFSGNIQYF.

The chain combines TRBV5-1 with TRBJ2-3; TRBD2 might be the D (6 bases). V lost 4 bases and J lost 9, with 21 bases in between. CDR3 length: 15 residues. Per the germline V gene, CDR1 is SGHRS and CDR2 is YFSETQ. The CDR3: CASSQNRDLTRTQYF. The CDR3 coding sequence is TGCGCCAGCAGCCAGAACCGGGACTTGACCCGGACGCAGTATTTT.

This chain links TRBV11-2 with TRBJ1-5, with 9 bases that match TRBD1. There are 15 residues in the CDR3. Germline V gene lookup returns CDR1 SGHAT and CDR2 FQNNGV. The V segment lost 3 bases and the J segment 3 bases; nucleotides outside the gene matches: 3. CDR3 protein: CASSLDRGYNQPQHF. CDR3 coding DNA: TGTGCCAGCAGCTTGGACAGGGGTTACAATCAGCCCCAGCATTTT.